What follows is one TCR beta chain and its context. Its specificity is unknown. The sample originates from a study of T cell responses to AZD1222 COVID-19 vaccine. Method: immunoSEQ multiplex PCR; TCRdb's copy keeps in-frame clones and lacks some. Among approximately 98,000 clones listed, roughly nine tenths were seen once. Whole-study results and caveats: Just a handful of AZD1222 recipients tested seropositive at baseline. As reported, nearly half of all spike-specific TCRs target variant regions that are unmutated. Donors were mostly white British, more females; clonal diversity possibly underestimated.

The clonotype comes from an adult in good health. The sample here was peripheral blood, taken on day 0 of MenACWY control vaccination.

Here the CDR3 reads CASSPGTGASSYEQYF. The CDR3 coding sequence is TGTGCCAGCAGTCCAGGGACAGGGGCGAGCTCCTACGAGCAGTACTTC. The rearrangement links TRBV27 to TRBJ2-7; TRBD1 aligns across 10 bases. The V and J ends lost 5 bases and 0 bases, in that order; junction bases with no gene match: 7. Germline CDR1 and CDR2: MNHEY and SMNVEV (reference sequence). This CDR3 contains 16 residues.